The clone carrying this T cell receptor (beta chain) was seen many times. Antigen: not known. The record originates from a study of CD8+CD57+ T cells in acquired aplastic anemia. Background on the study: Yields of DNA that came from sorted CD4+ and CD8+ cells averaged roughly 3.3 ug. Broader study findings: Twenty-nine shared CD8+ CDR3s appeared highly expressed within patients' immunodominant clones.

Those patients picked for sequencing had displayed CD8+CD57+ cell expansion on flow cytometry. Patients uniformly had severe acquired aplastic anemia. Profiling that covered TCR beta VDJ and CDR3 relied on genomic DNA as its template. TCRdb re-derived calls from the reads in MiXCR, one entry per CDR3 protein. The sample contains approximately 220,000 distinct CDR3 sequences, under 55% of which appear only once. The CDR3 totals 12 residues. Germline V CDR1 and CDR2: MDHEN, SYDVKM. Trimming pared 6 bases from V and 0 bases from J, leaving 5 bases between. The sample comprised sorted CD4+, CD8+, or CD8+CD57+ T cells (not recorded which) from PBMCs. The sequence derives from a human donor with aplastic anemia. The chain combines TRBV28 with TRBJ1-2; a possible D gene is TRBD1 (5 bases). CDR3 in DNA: TGTGCCAGCAGGACAGCTAACTATGGCTACACCTTC. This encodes CASRTANYGYTF.